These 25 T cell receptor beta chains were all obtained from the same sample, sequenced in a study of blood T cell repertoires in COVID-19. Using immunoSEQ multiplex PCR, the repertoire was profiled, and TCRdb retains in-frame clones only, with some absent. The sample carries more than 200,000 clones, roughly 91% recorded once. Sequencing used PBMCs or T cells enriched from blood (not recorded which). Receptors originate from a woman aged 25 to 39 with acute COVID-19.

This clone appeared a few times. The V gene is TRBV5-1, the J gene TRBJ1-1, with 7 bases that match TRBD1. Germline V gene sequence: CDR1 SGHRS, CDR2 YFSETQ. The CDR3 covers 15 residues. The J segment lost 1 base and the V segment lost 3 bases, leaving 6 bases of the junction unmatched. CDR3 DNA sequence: TGCGCCAGCAGCTCGCTCGGACAGGAGAACACTGAAGCTTTCTTT. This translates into CASSSLGQENTEAFF.

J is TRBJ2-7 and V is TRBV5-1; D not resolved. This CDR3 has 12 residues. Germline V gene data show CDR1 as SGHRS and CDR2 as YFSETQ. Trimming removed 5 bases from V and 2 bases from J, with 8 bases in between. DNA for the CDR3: TGCGCCAGCAGTGCAGGCGCCTACGAGCAGTACTTC. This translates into CASSAGAYEQYF.

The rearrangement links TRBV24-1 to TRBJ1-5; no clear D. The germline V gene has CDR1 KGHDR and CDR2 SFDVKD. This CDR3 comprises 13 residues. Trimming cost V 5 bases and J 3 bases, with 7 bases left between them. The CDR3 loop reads CATSGEYNQPQHF. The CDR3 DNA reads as TGTGCCACCAGTGGAGAATACAATCAGCCCCAGCATTTT.

The CDR3: CASTHRGGSEAFF. For the CDR3, the DNA is TGTGCCAGTACCCACAGGGGGGGGTCTGAAGCTTTCTTT. This chain connects TRBV19 to TRBJ1-1; TRBD1 agrees at 8 bases. The germline V gene encodes CDR1 LNHDA and CDR2 SQIVND (reference sequence). V shed 7 bases and J 6 bases; nucleotides not matched to a gene: 7. The CDR3 covers 13 residues.

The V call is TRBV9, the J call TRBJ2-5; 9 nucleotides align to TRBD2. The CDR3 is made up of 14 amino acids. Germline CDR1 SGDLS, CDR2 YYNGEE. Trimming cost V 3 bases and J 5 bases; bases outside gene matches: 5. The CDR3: CASSGTSATETQYF. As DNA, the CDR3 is TGTGCCAGCAGCGGGACTAGCGCTACCGAGACCCAGTACTTC. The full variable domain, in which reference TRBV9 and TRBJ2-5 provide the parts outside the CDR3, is DSGVTQTPKHLITATGQRVTLRCSPRSGDLSVYWYQQSLDQGLQFLIQYYNGEERAKGNILERFSAQQFPDLHSELNLSSLELGDSALYFCASSGTSATETQYFGPGTRLLVL.

CDR3 sequence reads: CASSRVGEAFF. CDR3 in DNA: TGTGCCAGCTCACGAGTTGGTGAAGCTTTCTTT. This chain joins TRBV18 and TRBJ1-1; D remains ambiguous. This CDR3 spans 11 amino acids. Looked up from germline, CDR1 is KGHSH and CDR2 is LQKENI. Trimming pared 4 bases from V and 7 bases from J, leaving 7 bases between. Complete variable domain (other parts from reference TRBV18 and TRBJ1-1): NAGVMQNPRHLVRRRGQEARLRCSPMKGHSHVYWYRQLPEEGLKFMVYLQKENIIDESGMPKERFSAEFPKEGPSILRIQQVVRGDSAAYFCASSRVGEAFFGQGTRLTVV.

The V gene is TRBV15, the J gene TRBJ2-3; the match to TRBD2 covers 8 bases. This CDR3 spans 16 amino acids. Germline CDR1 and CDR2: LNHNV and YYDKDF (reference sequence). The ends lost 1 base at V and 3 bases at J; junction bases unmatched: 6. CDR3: CATSRGGTRVTDTQYF. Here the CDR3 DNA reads TGTGCCACCAGCAGAGGCGGGACTAGAGTGACAGATACGCAGTATTTT.

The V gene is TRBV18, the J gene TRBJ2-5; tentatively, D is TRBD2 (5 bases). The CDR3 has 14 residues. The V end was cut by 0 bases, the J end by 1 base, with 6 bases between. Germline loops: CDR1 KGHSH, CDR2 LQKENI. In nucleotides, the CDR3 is TGTGCCAGCTCACCACCCGGGATCCAAGAGACCCAGTACTTC. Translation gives CASSPPGIQETQYF.

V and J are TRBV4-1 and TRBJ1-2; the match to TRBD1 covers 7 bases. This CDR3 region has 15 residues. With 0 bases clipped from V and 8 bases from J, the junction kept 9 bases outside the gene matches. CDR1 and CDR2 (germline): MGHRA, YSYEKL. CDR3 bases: TGCGCCAGCAGCCAAGAGCCGACAGGGAAGGGCGGCTACACCTTC. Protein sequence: CASSQEPTGKGGYTF.

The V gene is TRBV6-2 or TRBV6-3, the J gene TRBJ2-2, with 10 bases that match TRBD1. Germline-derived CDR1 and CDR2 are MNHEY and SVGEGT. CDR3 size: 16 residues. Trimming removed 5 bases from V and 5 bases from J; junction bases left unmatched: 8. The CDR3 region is CASSPQGQGKTGELFF. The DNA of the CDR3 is TGTGCCAGCAGTCCCCAGGGACAGGGGAAGACCGGGGAGCTGTTTTTT.

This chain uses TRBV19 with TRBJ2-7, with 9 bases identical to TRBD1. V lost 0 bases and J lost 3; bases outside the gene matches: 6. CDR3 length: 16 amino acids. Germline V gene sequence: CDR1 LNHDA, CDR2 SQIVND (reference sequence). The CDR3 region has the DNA TGTGCCAGTAGTATAGACTCCGGGACAGGGAGCTACGAGCAGTACTTC. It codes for CASSIDSGTGSYEQYF. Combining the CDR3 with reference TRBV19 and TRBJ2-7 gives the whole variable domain DGGITQSPKYLFRKEGQNVTLSCEQNLNHDAMYWYRQDPGQGLRLIYYSQIVNDFQKGDIAEGYSVSREKKESFPLTVTSAQKNPTAFYLCASSIDSGTGSYEQYFGPGTRLTVT.

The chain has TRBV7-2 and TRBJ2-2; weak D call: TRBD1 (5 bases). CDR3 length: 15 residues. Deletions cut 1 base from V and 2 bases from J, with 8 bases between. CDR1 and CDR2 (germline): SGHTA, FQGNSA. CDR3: CASSLDRPNTGELFF. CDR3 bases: TGTGCCAGCAGCTTAGACAGGCCAAACACCGGGGAGCTGTTTTTT.

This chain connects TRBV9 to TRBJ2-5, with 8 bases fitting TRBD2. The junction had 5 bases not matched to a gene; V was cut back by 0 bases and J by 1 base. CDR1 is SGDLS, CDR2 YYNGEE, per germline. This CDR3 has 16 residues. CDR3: CASSVGGSGVQETQYF. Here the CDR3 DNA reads TGTGCCAGCAGCGTAGGAGGTAGCGGGGTCCAAGAGACCCAGTACTTC.

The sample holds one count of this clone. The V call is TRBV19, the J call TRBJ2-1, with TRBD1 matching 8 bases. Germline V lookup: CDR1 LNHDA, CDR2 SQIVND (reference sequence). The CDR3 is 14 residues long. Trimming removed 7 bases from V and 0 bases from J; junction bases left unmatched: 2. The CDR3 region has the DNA TGTGCCAGTACCAGGGGGCTCTCCTACAATGAGCAGTTCTTC. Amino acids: CASTRGLSYNEQFF.

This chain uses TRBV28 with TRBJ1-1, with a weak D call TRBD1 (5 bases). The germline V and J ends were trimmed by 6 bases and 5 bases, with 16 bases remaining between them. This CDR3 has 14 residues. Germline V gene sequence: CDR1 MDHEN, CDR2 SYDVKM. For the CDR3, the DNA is TGTGCCAGCAGAATAACAGGAGATGGGACTGAAGCTTTCTTT. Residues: CASRITGDGTEAFF.

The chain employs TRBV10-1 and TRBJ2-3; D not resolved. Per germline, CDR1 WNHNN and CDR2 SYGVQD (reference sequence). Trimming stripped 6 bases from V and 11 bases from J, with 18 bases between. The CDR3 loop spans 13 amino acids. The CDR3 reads CASSGARPGGQYF. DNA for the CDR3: TGCGCCAGCAGCGGAGCTAGGCCGGGTGGGCAGTATTTT.

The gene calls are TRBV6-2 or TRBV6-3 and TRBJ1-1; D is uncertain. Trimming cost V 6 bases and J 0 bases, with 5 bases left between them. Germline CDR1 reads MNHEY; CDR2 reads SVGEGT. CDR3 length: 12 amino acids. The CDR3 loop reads CASSQLNTEAFF. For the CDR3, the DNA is TGTGCCAGCAGCCAGCTGAACACTGAAGCTTTCTTT.

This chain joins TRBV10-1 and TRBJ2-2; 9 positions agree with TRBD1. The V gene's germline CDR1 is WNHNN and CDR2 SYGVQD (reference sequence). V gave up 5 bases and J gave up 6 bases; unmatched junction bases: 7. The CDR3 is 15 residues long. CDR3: CASSTGTGNAGELFF. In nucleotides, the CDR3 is TGCGCCAGCAGTACCGGGACAGGGAATGCCGGGGAGCTGTTTTTT.

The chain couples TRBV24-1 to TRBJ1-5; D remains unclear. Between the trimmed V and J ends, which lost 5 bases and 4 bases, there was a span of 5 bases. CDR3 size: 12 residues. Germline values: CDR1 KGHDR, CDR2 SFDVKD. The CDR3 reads CATSAVNQPQHF. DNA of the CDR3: TGTGCCACCAGTGCGGTAAATCAGCCCCAGCATTTT.

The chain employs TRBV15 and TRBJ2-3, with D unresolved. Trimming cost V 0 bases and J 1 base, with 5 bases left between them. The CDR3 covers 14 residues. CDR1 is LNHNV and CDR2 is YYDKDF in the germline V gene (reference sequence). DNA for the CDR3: TGTGCCACCAGCAGAGACCAGGGCACAGATACGCAGTATTTT. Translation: CATSRDQGTDTQYF.

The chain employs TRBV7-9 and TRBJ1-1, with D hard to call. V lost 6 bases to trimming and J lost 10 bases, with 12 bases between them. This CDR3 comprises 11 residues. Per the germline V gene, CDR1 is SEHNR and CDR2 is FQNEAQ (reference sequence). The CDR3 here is CASSIEGTAFF. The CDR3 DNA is TGTGCCAGCAGTATAGAGGGAACAGCTTTCTTT.

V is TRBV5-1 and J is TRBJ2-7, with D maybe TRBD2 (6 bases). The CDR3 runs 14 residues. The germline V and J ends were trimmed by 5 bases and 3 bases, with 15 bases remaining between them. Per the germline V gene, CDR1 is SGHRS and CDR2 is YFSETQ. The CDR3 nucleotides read TGCGCCAGCAGTCCGGAGGGGATGGACTACGAGCAGTACTTC. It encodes CASSPEGMDYEQYF.

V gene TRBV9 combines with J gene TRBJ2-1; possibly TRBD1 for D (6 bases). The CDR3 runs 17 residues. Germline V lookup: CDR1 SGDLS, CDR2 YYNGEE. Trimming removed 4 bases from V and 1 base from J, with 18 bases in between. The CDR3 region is CASSLTGRTHSYNEQFF. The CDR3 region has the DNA TGTGCCAGCAGCCTCACAGGGCGAACCCATTCCTACAATGAGCAGTTCTTC. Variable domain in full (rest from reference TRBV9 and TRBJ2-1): DSGVTQTPKHLITATGQRVTLRCSPRSGDLSVYWYQQSLDQGLQFLIQYYNGEERAKGNILERFSAQQFPDLHSELNLSSLELGDSALYFCASSLTGRTHSYNEQFFGPGTRLTVL.

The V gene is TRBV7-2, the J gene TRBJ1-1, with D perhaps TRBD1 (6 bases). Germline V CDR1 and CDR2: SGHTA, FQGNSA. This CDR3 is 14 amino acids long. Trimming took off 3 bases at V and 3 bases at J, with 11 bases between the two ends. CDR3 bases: TGTGCCAGCAGCTTTACAGGGAAGTACACTGAAGCTTTCTTT. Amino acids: CASSFTGKYTEAFF. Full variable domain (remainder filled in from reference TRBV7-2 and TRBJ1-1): GAGVSQSPSNKVTEKGKDVELRCDPISGHTALYWYRQSLGQGLEFLIYFQGNSAPDKSGLPSDRFSAERTGGSVSTLTIQRTQQEDSAVYLCASSFTGKYTEAFFGQGTRLTVV.

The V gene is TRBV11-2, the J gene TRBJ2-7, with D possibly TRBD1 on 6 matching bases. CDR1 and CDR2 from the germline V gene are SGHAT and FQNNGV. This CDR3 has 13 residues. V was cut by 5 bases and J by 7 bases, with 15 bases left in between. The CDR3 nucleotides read TGTGCCAGCAGCCGCGTGGGACAACTGGAGCAGTACTTC. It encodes CASSRVGQLEQYF.